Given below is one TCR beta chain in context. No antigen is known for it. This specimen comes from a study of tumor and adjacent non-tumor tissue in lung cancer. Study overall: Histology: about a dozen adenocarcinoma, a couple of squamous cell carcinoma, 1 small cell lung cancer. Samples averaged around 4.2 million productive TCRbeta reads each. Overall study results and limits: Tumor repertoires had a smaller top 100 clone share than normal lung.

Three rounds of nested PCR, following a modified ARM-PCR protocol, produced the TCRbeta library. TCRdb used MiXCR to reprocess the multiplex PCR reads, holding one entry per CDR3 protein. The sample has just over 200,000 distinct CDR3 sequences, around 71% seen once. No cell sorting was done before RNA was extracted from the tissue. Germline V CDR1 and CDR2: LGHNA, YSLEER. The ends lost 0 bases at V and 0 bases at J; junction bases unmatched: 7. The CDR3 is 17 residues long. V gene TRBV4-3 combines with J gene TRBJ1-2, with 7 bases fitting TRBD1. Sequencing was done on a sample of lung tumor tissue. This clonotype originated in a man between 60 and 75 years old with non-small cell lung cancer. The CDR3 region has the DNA TGCGCCAGCAGCCAAGATCAGGGGGGTTACGCTAACTATGGCTACACCTTC. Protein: CASSQDQGGYANYGYTF.